A selection of T cell receptor beta chains follows, all from one sample in a study of cytomegalovirus exposure and HLA in healthy donors. Produced via immunoSEQ multiplex PCR; TCRdb's table is partial and in-frame only. The repertoire holds about 140,000 clones, with 70% to 85% as singletons. The source material was PBMCs. Source of these receptors: a man younger than 40 in good health and CMV-seropositive. The CDR3 runs from the conserved cysteine through the conserved F or W.

v_gene: TRBV5-5
j_gene: TRBJ1-3
CDR3aa: CASSFRGEGNTIYF

v_gene: TRBV19
j_gene: TRBJ2-7
CDR3aa: CASSKTSGTTYEQYF

v_gene: TRBV5-6
j_gene: TRBJ2-1
CDR3aa: CASSLDGRELPDEQFF

v_gene: TRBV2
j_gene: TRBJ1-5
CDR3aa: CASSDETGGNQPQHF

v_gene: TRBV2
j_gene: TRBJ1-2
CDR3aa: CASSEMGQYGYTF

v_gene: TRBV5-1
j_gene: TRBJ2-1
CDR3aa: CASSSLRGRYNEQFF

v_gene: TRBV29-1
j_gene: TRBJ2-2
CDR3aa: CSVEAASGPTGELFF

v_gene: TRBV19
j_gene: TRBJ1-6
CDR3aa: CASGDRDRSPLHF

v_gene: TRBV19
j_gene: TRBJ1-2
CDR3aa: CASIEGTRTNYGYTF

v_gene: TRBV11-2
j_gene: TRBJ2-3
CDR3aa: CASSFGLDKDTQYF

v_gene: TRBV11-3
j_gene: TRBJ1-1
CDR3aa: CASSLVSLSIMNTEAFF

v_gene: TRBV19
j_gene: TRBJ2-1
CDR3aa: CASLGEFSDNEQFF

v_gene: TRBV5-8
j_gene: TRBJ1-4
CDR3aa: CASSLLFAIPSNEKLFF

v_gene: TRBV27
j_gene: TRBJ1-2
CDR3aa: CASSSRTGEVYGYTF

v_gene: TRBV2
j_gene: TRBJ1-2
CDR3aa: CASSAAGDYGYTF

v_gene: TRBV6-5
j_gene: TRBJ2-7
CDR3aa: CASSYSGTGIYEQYF

v_gene: TRBV27
j_gene: TRBJ2-3
CDR3aa: CASSRTSGGTDTQYF

v_gene: TRBV2
j_gene: TRBJ2-3
CDR3aa: CASSELGAETDTQYF

v_gene: TRBV4-1
j_gene: TRBJ2-5
CDR3aa: CASSQGVGTGGRETQYF

v_gene: TRBV4-2
j_gene: NA
CDR3aa: CASSQEPESIYEQYF

v_gene: TRBV7-2
j_gene: TRBJ2-2
CDR3aa: CASSPGQGANAGELFF

v_gene: TRBV7-6
j_gene: TRBJ2-7
CDR3aa: CASSLGGLDEQYF

v_gene: TRBV5-4
j_gene: TRBJ2-3
CDR3aa: CASSSPGLALVQYF

v_gene: TRBV2
j_gene: TRBJ1-2
CDR3aa: CASSGTGGGYTF

v_gene: TRBV27
j_gene: TRBJ1-5
CDR3aa: CASSLTGAYNQPQHF

v_gene: TRBV5-1
j_gene: TRBJ2-1
CDR3aa: CASSLTGTSGINEQFF

v_gene: TRBV28
j_gene: TRBJ2-7
CDR3aa: CASSYPPLYEQYF

v_gene: TRBV7-3
j_gene: TRBJ1-6
CDR3aa: CASSETIGDSPLHF

v_gene: TRBV21-1
j_gene: TRBJ2-2
CDR3aa: CASSKGDNESSYTGELFF

v_gene: TRBV4-2
j_gene: TRBJ2-4
CDR3aa: CASSQVQGLAGKNIQYF

v_gene: TRBV9
j_gene: TRBJ2-5
CDR3aa: CASSVAGQKETQYF

v_gene: TRBV5-5
j_gene: TRBJ2-1
CDR3aa: CASAPPNSYNEQFF

v_gene: TRBV27
j_gene: TRBJ2-3
CDR3aa: CASRREGTSGVYTQYF

v_gene: TRBV7-9
j_gene: TRBJ2-5
CDR3aa: CASSLSGTGGEETQYF

v_gene: TRBV18
j_gene: TRBJ2-7
CDR3aa: CASSPPSSGDEQYF

v_gene: TRBV19
j_gene: TRBJ1-4
CDR3aa: CASSRTGVTATNEKLFF

v_gene: TRBV30
j_gene: TRBJ1-4
CDR3aa: CAWAGAGEKLFF

v_gene: TRBV30
j_gene: TRBJ1-2
CDR3aa: CAWSVDRGLGGYTF

v_gene: TRBV6-5
j_gene: TRBJ2-3
CDR3aa: CASSYSGRGLDTQYF

v_gene: TRBV7-6
j_gene: TRBJ2-7
CDR3aa: CASSLAPTGSSYEQYF

v_gene: TRBV28
j_gene: TRBJ1-1
CDR3aa: CASMAGWMNTEAFF

v_gene: TRBV5-6
j_gene: TRBJ1-4
CDR3aa: CASSLFGGPNEKLFF

v_gene: TRBV9
j_gene: TRBJ2-5
CDR3aa: CASSGRGYQETQYF

v_gene: TRBV19
j_gene: TRBJ2-7
CDR3aa: CASSIPGQPNYEQYF

v_gene: TRBV2
j_gene: TRBJ2-5
CDR3aa: CASSPGLGRTQYF

v_gene: TRBV7-9
j_gene: TRBJ2-5
CDR3aa: CASSLGGWGGETQYF

v_gene: TRBV6-4
j_gene: TRBJ2-1
CDR3aa: CASSDSTSGSEQFF

v_gene: TRBV29-1
j_gene: TRBJ1-2
CDR3aa: CSVEEEGGDGYTF

v_gene: TRBV19
j_gene: TRBJ1-1
CDR3aa: CASHVGRTTEAFF

v_gene: TRBV5-1
j_gene: TRBJ1-2
CDR3aa: CASSEGGSGCTF